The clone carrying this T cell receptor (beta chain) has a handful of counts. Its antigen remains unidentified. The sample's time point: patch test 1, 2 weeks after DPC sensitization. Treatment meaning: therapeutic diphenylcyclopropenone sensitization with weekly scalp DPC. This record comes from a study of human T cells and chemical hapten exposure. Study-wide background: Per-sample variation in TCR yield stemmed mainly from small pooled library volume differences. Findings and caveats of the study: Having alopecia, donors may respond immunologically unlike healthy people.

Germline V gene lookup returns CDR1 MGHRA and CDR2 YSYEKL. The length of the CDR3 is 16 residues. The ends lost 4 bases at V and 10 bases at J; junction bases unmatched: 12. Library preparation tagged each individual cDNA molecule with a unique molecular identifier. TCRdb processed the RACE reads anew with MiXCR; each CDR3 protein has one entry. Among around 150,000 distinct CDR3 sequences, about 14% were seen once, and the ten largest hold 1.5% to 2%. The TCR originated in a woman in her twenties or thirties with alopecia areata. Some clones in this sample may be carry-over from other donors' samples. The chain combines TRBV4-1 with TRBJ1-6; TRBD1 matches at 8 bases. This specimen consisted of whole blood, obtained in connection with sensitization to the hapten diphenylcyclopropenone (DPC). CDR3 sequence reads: CASSPQKDREGSPLHF. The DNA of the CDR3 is TGCGCCAGCAGCCCCCAAAAGGACAGGGAGGGCTCACCCCTCCACTTT.